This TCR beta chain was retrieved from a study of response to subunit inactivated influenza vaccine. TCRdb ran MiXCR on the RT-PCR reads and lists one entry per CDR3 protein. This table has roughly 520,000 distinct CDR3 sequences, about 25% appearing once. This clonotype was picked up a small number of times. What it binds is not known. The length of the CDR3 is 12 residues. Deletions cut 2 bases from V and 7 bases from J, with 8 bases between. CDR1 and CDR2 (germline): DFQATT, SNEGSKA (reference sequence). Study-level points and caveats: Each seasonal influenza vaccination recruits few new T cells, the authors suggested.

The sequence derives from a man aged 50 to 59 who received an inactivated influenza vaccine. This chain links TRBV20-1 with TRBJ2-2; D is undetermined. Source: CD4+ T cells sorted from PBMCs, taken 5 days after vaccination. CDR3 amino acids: CSARPAGGELFF. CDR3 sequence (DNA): TGCAGTGCTAGACCCGCCGGCGGGGAGCTGTTTTTT.